The subject of this entry is one T cell receptor (beta chain). Its target is unknown. These data come from a study of early stage breast cancer tumors. Across the whole study: Of some 17 invasive breast tumors, fewer than 13 were hormone receptor-positive, HER2-negative.

Each sample had two DNA replicates, around 0.53 ug blood or roughly 1.4 ug tissue. Repertoires were generated with immunoSEQ multiplex PCR, while TCRdb's copy carries only in-frame clones and drops some. In the table there are some 58,000 clones, roughly 80% of which are singletons. Study-level points and caveats: Tumors had about 2.4-fold higher T cell density and higher clonality than adjacent normal breast tissue. Functional markers like CD4, CD8 and FOXP3 were missed in bulk sequencing.

This clonotype originated in a person under 45 with breast cancer. Material: blood.

CDR3 region: CASSSGLGLAATDTQYF. In DNA form, the CDR3 reads TGTGCCAGCAGCTCCGGCCTCGGACTAGCGGCCACAGATACGCAGTATTTT. The V and J genes are TRBV9 and TRBJ2-3, with 10 bases fitting TRBD2. J was trimmed by 2 bases and V by 4 bases; bases with no gene match: 10. CDR1 is SGDLS and CDR2 is YYNGEE in the germline V gene. This CDR3 has 17 residues.